Listed here are 10 T cell receptor beta chains from one sample, sequenced in a study of T cell repertoires in cytomegalovirus infection. TCRdb independently ran MiXCR on the reads; one entry per CDR3 protein. The sample holds 350,000 to 500,000 distinct CDR3 sequences, 25% to 40% seen once. The sample taken for sequencing was PBMCs. Every receptor here comes from a human donor in good health (CMV status not recorded). Some clones in this sample may be carry-over from other donors' samples.

The V call is TRBV7-9, the J call TRBJ2-3; D perhaps matches TRBD1 (5 bases). The V gene's germline CDR1 is SEHNR and CDR2 FQNEAQ (reference sequence). The V end was cut by 5 bases, the J end by 5 bases, with 8 bases between. The CDR3 runs to 12 residues. The CDR3 loop is CASSKRGDTQYF. The CDR3 DNA follows: TGTGCCAGCAGCAAAAGGGGAGATACGCAGTATTTT.

This clonotype was seen repeatedly, ten times or more. The chain is built from TRBV7-2 and TRBJ2-5, with TRBD2 matching 11 bases. V was pared by 3 bases and J by 5 bases, with 2 bases of the junction left unmatched. The CDR3 is 14 amino acids. Germline-derived CDR1 and CDR2 are SGHTA and FQGNSA. CDR3 nucleotides: TGTGCCAGCAGCTTTACTAGCGGGGGTGAGACCCAGTACTTC. This sequence encodes CASSFTSGGETQYF.

The V and J genes are TRBV12-3 or TRBV12-4 and TRBJ2-1, with TRBD2 matching 8 bases. Trimming took 6 bases from V and 15 from J; bases not matched to a gene: 10. The length of the CDR3 is 12 residues. The CDR3 DNA follows: TGTGCCAGCAGCACAAGACTAGCGTTGATGTTCTTC. This translates into CASSTRLALMFF.

There are a few counts of this clonotype. The chain links TRBV6-6 to TRBJ2-1; unclear D gene. Looked up from germline, CDR1 is MNHNY and CDR2 is SVGAGI (reference sequence). The CDR3 runs 17 residues. Trimming shortened V by 0 bases and J by 5 bases, and 17 bases separated the two germline ends. CDR3 amino acids: CASSYSDHRVGNNEQFF. The CDR3 DNA follows: TGTGCCAGCAGTTACTCTGATCATAGGGTTGGAAACAATGAGCAGTTCTTC.

This chain joins TRBV12-3 or TRBV12-4 and TRBJ2-5; 8 bases are shared with TRBD2. The trim removed 5 bases at V and 5 bases at J, leaving 7 bases unmatched. This CDR3 has 14 residues. The CDR3 DNA sequence: TGTGCCAGCAGTCTCGGGGGGGCCTGGGAGACCCAGTACTTC. As protein: CASSLGGAWETQYF.

This clonotype has a handful of counts. The junction shows a germline mismatch at one end, possibly a read error. This sequence joins TRBV11-2 and TRBJ2-7; possibly TRBD1 for D (5 bases). CDR3 length: 12 residues. Germline loops: CDR1 SGHAT, CDR2 FQNNGV. CDR3 sequence (DNA): TGTGCCAGCAGCTTAGGGTTACTGGGGCCACACTTC. Its translation is CASSLGLLGPHF.

V usage is TRBV7-8 and J usage is TRBJ1-5; possible D gene TRBD1, 5 bases. This CDR3 comprises 14 residues. Trimming took 5 bases from V and 4 from J, leaving 12 bases between them. Per the germline V gene, CDR1 is SGHVS and CDR2 is FQNEAQ. DNA of the CDR3: TGTGCCAGCAGCATAACAGGAGTAAATCAGCCCCAGCATTTT. Encoded protein: CASSITGVNQPQHF.

This clonotype appeared a single time. This chain's CDR3 is CASSFGGGARGTQYF. Written as DNA, the CDR3 is TGTGCCAGCAGTTTTGGCGGGGGGGCCCGGGGGACCCAGTACTTC. V usage is TRBV12-3 or TRBV12-4 and J usage is TRBJ2-5; 9 bases line up with TRBD2. The length of the CDR3 is 15 residues. Losses at the gene ends were 3 bases for V and 7 bases for J; bases not matched to a gene: 9.

The chain links TRBV12-3 or TRBV12-4 to TRBJ2-3, with D tentatively TRBD1 or TRBD2 (5 bases each). With 6 bases removed from V and 0 bases from J, the gap between germline ends came to 10 bases. This CDR3 is built from 14 residues. The chain's CDR3 is CASSTRDSTDTQYF. CDR3 nucleotides: TGTGCCAGCAGCACCCGGGACAGCACAGATACGCAGTATTTT.

The chain employs TRBV5-4 and TRBJ2-1; TRBD1 aligns across 8 bases. The CDR3 totals 16 residues. The germline gives CDR1 SGHNT, CDR2 YYREEE (reference sequence). J lost 6 bases, V lost 5 bases, and 13 bases had no gene match. CDR3 amino acids: CASSFRRQGSGNEQFF. Here the CDR3 DNA reads TGTGCCAGCAGTTTCCGGAGACAGGGGTCCGGCAATGAGCAGTTCTTC. Variable domain in full (rest from reference TRBV5-4 and TRBJ2-1): ETGVTQSPTHLIKTRGQQVTLRCSSQSGHNTVSWYQQALGQGPQFIFQYYREEENGRGNFPPRFSGLQFPNYSSELNVNALELDDSALYLCASSFRRQGSGNEQFFGPGTRLTVL.